These 28 T cell receptor beta chains came from one sample sequenced in a study of blood T cells in healthy people across ages. With a J-beta primer mix and a sample-barcoded 5' primer, a second PCR ran about 7 to 12 cycles. In TCRdb, the 5' RACE reads were re-called with MiXCR into one record per CDR3 protein. This table has about 1.4 million distinct CDR3 sequences, 45% to 70% appearing once. The sequenced sample consisted of blood. The receptors originated from a man aged 18 to 30 in good health.

This rearrangement joins TRBV2 to TRBJ2-1; 13 bases align to TRBD2. V lost 5 bases and J lost 1; bases outside the gene matches: 14. CDR1 is SNHLY, CDR2 FYNNEI, per germline. The CDR3 has 20 amino acids. The CDR3 spells CASSPLLAGGPTESYNEQFF. CDR3 coding DNA: TGTGCCAGCAGTCCGTTACTAGCGGGAGGGCCGACTGAATCCTACAATGAGCAGTTCTTC.

In the case of this clonotype: A read error may explain this, as a much larger clone is one base away. This chain uses TRBV20-1 with TRBJ2-7, with D perhaps TRBD2 (6 bases). Germline CDR1 is DFQATT and CDR2 is SNEGSKA (reference sequence). The CDR3 consists of 12 residues. CDR3 sequence (DNA): TGCAGTGTCAGGAGGTCGGACTACGGGCAGTACTTC. It translates to CSVRRSDYGQYF.

This chain joins TRBV20-1 and TRBJ2-7; TRBD2 agrees at 7 bases. Germline V gives CDR1 DFQATT, CDR2 SNEGSKA (reference sequence). This CDR3 has 11 amino acids. Trimming at V came to 3 bases and at J to 7 bases, leaving 3 bases not matched to a gene. The CDR3 sequence is CSASEAGEQYF. The CDR3 bases are TGCAGTGCTAGCGAAGCGGGGGAGCAGTACTTC.

This clonotype came up once. This chain connects TRBV12-3 or TRBV12-4 to TRBJ2-7; 9 positions agree with TRBD1. The CDR3 is 16 amino acids. Germline trimming cut 6 bases from V and 0 bases from J; bases unmatched to any gene: 9. DNA for the CDR3: TGTGCCAGCAGCCCCGGGACAGGGTACTCCTCCTACGAGCAGTACTTC. Protein product: CASSPGTGYSSYEQYF.

The chain joins TRBV27 to TRBJ1-1; no definite D call. Per the germline V gene, CDR1 is MNHEY and CDR2 is SMNVEV (reference sequence). With 5 bases removed from V and 3 bases from J, the gap between germline ends came to 16 bases. This CDR3 has 15 residues. CDR3: CASSPRRRHDTEAFF. Written as DNA, the CDR3 is TGTGCCAGCAGTCCACGTAGACGACATGACACTGAAGCTTTCTTT.

This sequence joins TRBV15 and TRBJ1-6; TRBD1 might be the D (6 bases). The CDR3 is made up of 14 amino acids. V was trimmed by 8 bases and J by 4 bases, leaving 12 bases between them. Germline-derived CDR1 and CDR2 are LNHNV and YYDKDF (reference sequence). CDR3 loop: CATFGGGYNSPLHF. The CDR3 DNA is TGTGCCACCTTTGGGGGCGGATATAATTCACCCCTCCACTTT.

The chain recombines TRBV4-1 with TRBJ2-1; D unresolved. The CDR3 contains 14 residues. In germline, CDR1 is MGHRA, CDR2 YSYEKL. V was shortened by 0 bases and J by 9 bases, with 12 bases between the two germline ends. The CDR3 is CASSQEGRASEQFF. The CDR3 bases are TGCGCCAGCAGCCAAGAAGGACGGGCCAGTGAGCAGTTCTTC.

The chain links TRBV10-3 to TRBJ2-2; D unclear. V shed 7 bases and J shed 1 base, with 10 bases lying between them. Germline loops: CDR1 ENHRY, CDR2 SYGVKD. The CDR3 spans 14 residues. DNA for the CDR3: TGTGCCATCATTCAGGAATTGAACACCGGGGAGCTGTTTTTT. Residues: CAIIQELNTGELFF.

This clonotype was detected a few times. This rearrangement joins TRBV27 to TRBJ2-7; D call uncertain. Germline CDR1 and CDR2: MNHEY and SMNVEV (reference sequence). The V end lost 4 bases, the J end lost 1 base, and 8 bases lay between the germline ends. The CDR3 is 13 residues long. The CDR3 region has the DNA TGTGCCAGCAGTTCAACTAAGTCCTACGAGCAGTACTTC. Its translation is CASSSTKSYEQYF.

This chain connects TRBV20-1 to TRBJ1-5; TRBD1 aligns across 7 bases. Unmatched junction bases numbered 8, after V lost 6 bases and J lost 0 bases. The CDR3 runs to 15 residues. Germline V lookup: CDR1 DFQATT, CDR2 SNEGSKA (reference sequence). The CDR3 spells CSADPGTDSNQPQHF. CDR3 bases: TGCAGTGCCGACCCCGGGACAGATAGCAATCAGCCCCAGCATTTT.

The chain is built from TRBV4-1 and TRBJ2-7; D remains ambiguous. The CDR3 length is 13 residues. Germline-derived CDR1 and CDR2 are MGHRA and YSYEKL. The CDR3 DNA reads TGCGGATCCTCAGACCCCCTCTCCTACGAGCAGTACTTC. The encoded protein is CGSSDPLSYEQYF.

This chain joins TRBV12-3 or TRBV12-4 and TRBJ2-7; weak D call: TRBD1 (6 bases). Trimming took off 3 bases at V and 0 bases at J, with 12 bases between the two ends. The CDR3 extends over 15 amino acids. CDR3: CASSLWGPHSYEQYF. The CDR3 DNA reads as TGTGCCAGCAGTTTGTGGGGGCCTCACTCCTACGAGCAGTACTTC.

The chain carries TRBV6-2 or TRBV6-3 and TRBJ2-7; possibly TRBD1 for D (5 bases). CDR3 length: 15 residues. Trimming removed 0 bases from V and 3 bases from J, with 12 bases in between. The germline V gene has CDR1 MNHEY and CDR2 SVGEGT. The CDR3: CASSYSQGGFYEQYF. CDR3 bases: TGTGCCAGCAGTTACTCGCAGGGTGGCTTCTACGAGCAGTACTTC.

This chain links TRBV6-6 with TRBJ2-5, with D perhaps matching TRBD1 (6 bases). CDR1 is MNHNY, CDR2 SVGAGI, per germline (reference sequence). CDR3 length equals 16 residues. V was cut by 2 bases and J by 0 bases, with 13 bases left in between. CDR3 DNA: TGTGCCAGCAGTTACCCGGACAGCCCATACCAAGAGACCCAGTACTTC. Translated: CASSYPDSPYQETQYF.

This sequence joins TRBV6-7 and TRBJ2-1; 8 bases fit TRBD2. TRBV6-7 is known as an ORF, though its function is uncertain. With 5 bases clipped from V and 5 bases from J, the junction kept 5 bases outside the gene matches. The CDR3 runs to 14 residues. The CDR3 is CASSPGLVHNEQFF. CDR3 sequence (DNA): TGTGCCAGCAGTCCGGGACTAGTACACAATGAGCAGTTCTTC.

This clonotype was observed a single time. The rearrangement joins TRBV2 to TRBJ2-1, with 7 positions matching TRBD1. Per the germline V gene, CDR1 is SNHLY and CDR2 is FYNNEI. The J segment lost 8 bases and the V segment lost 3 bases, leaving 13 bases of the junction unmatched. This CDR3 is built from 16 residues. CDR3 coding DNA: TGTGCCAGCAGTGACCTCGACAGGGTTTCGGATGATGAGCAGTTCTTC. It specifies CASSDLDRVSDDEQFF.

Of note for this clonotype: This sequence may be a read error, since a much larger clone differs from it by one base. The chain combines TRBV7-9 with TRBJ2-1, with D perhaps TRBD1 (5 bases). This CDR3 is 16 amino acids long. The germline CDR1 and CDR2 sequences are SEHNR and FQNEAQ (reference sequence). Trimming cost V 3 bases and J 9 bases, with 21 bases left between them. CDR3 region: CASSFRDRTPPTEQFF. The CDR3 DNA is TGTGCCAGCAGCTTCAGGGATCGGACCCCACCTACTGAGCAGTTCTTC. The entire variable domain, with the rest obtained from reference TRBV7-9 and TRBJ2-1, is as follows: DTGVSQNPRHKITKRGQNVTFRCDPISEHNRLYWYRQTLGQGPEFLTYFQNEAQLEKSRLLSDRFSAERPKGSFSTLEIQRTEQGDSAMYLCASSFRDRTPPTEQFFGPGTRLTVL.

The V call is TRBV27, the J call TRBJ2-3; 9 nucleotides agree with TRBD2. Germline assignment: CDR1 MNHEY and CDR2 SMNVEV (reference sequence). This CDR3 is built from 16 residues. The trim removed 5 bases at V and 1 base at J, leaving 7 bases unmatched. CDR3 DNA: TGTGCCAGCAGTATCAGACTAGCGGAAGGCACAGATACGCAGTATTTT. Protein product: CASSIRLAEGTDTQYF.

This clonotype came up once. The chain links TRBV24-1 to TRBJ1-2, with D uncertain. Germline CDR1 KGHDR, CDR2 SFDVKD. The V end lost 4 bases, the J end lost 8 bases, and 10 bases lay between the germline ends. The CDR3 extends over 12 amino acids. The CDR3 region is CATSDRRLGYTF. Here the CDR3 DNA reads TGTGCCACCAGTGACCGGCGCTTGGGCTACACCTTC.

This clonotype was seen a handful of times. The rearrangement uses TRBV3-1 and TRBJ2-7, with D hard to call. Trimming took off 3 bases at V and 3 bases at J, with 6 bases between the two ends. This CDR3 comprises 12 residues. Germline CDR1 LGHDT, CDR2 YNNKEL (reference sequence). CDR3 region: CASSHDDYEQYF. The CDR3 bases are TGTGCCAGCAGCCATGATGACTACGAGCAGTACTTC.

Only a few counts were recorded for this clonotype. This rearrangement joins TRBV10-3 to TRBJ2-1, with a tentative D call TRBD1 (5 bases). Between the trimmed V and J ends, which lost 0 bases and 13 bases, there was a span of 13 bases. This CDR3 has 13 amino acids. Germline CDR1 and CDR2: ENHRY and SYGVKD. As DNA, the CDR3 is TGTGCCATCAGTGAGTCAAAGGGGCCCACCCAGTTCTTC. It translates to CAISESKGPTQFF.

Comments on this clonotype: One end of the junction is discordant with germline, which a read error may explain. The chain couples TRBV4-3 to TRBJ1-2; TRBD1 matches 9 bases. Germline V gives CDR1 LGHNA, CDR2 YSLEER. The CDR3 sequence is 15 residues long. The chain's CDR3 is CVSSPTRDRVYGYTF. CDR3 coding DNA: TGCGTCAGCAGCCCAACCCGGGACAGGGTCTATGGCTACACCTTC.

The V call is TRBV4-1, the J call TRBJ2-7; a weak D match, TRBD2 (5 bases). V lost 4 bases to trimming and J lost 2 bases, with 15 bases between them. The V gene's germline CDR1 is MGHRA and CDR2 YSYEKL. The CDR3 totals 15 residues. CDR3 bases: TGCGCCAGCAGCCTCCGAGACTACGCCCCCTACGAGCAGTACTTC. It codes for CASSLRDYAPYEQYF.

The chain recombines TRBV7-2 with TRBJ2-1; D might be TRBD1 (5 bases). The J call is doubtful: the DNA matches TRBJ2-7 better. Germline V lookup: CDR1 SGHTA, CDR2 FQGNSA. This CDR3 region has 17 residues. The CDR3 loop reads CASSLVIFLGRDGEQYF. The CDR3 DNA sequence: TGTGCCAGCAGCTTAGTAATCTTTTTGGGCAGGGATGGCGAGCAGTACTTC.

This clonotype was picked up a small number of times. The rearrangement links TRBV15 to TRBJ1-6; D is possibly TRBD1 (5 bases). Germline CDR1 is LNHNV and CDR2 is YYDKDF (reference sequence). The CDR3 has 15 amino acids. V dropped 0 bases and J dropped 9 bases, with 12 bases sitting between them. Written as DNA, the CDR3 is TGTGCCACCAGCAGAGATCGGGACTCGGGTTCACCCCTCCACTTT. Residues: CATSRDRDSGSPLHF.

The genes are TRBV7-9 and TRBJ2-6; no definite D call. Germline assignment: CDR1 SEHNR and CDR2 FQNEAQ (reference sequence). V shed 3 bases and J shed 0 bases, with 6 bases lying between them. This CDR3 has 15 residues. CDR3 nucleotides: TGTGCCAGCAGCTTTTGGGACTCTGGGGCCAACGTCCTGACTTTC. Protein: CASSFWDSGANVLTF.

The J gene is TRBJ2-5, the V gene TRBV7-4, with 8 bases fitting TRBD1. This CDR3 comprises 13 residues. From germline, CDR1 is SGHVT and CDR2 SQSDAQ. Trimming at V came to 4 bases and at J to 5 bases, leaving 3 bases not matched to a gene. The CDR3 DNA follows: TGTGCCAGCAGCTGGACAGGGCTGGAGACCCAGTACTTC. This encodes CASSWTGLETQYF.

The rearrangement uses TRBV25-1 and TRBJ2-3, with D unresolved. Trimming took off 3 bases at V and 3 bases at J, with 7 bases between the two ends. The CDR3 extends over 13 amino acids. From germline, CDR1 is MGHDK and CDR2 SYGVNS. The CDR3 is CASSEAATDTQYF. In DNA, the CDR3 is TGTGCCAGCAGTGAGGCTGCAACAGATACGCAGTATTTT.